Listed below are T cell receptor beta chains from one sample, sequenced in a study of shared clonotypes between healthy human individuals. Only in-frame clones appear in the TCRdb table, and some are missing; sequencing was by immunoSEQ multiplex PCR. Altogether 2,500,000 or so clones are present, over 85% being singletons, with the ten largest covering 0.36%. Sequenced input: naive CD4+ T cells from PBMCs. These receptors came from a man younger than 35 in good health. Some clones in this sample may be carry-over from other donors' samples. The CDR3 runs from the conserved cysteine through the conserved F or W. The D gene is left open where the match is weak. The size entry is marked missing in some rows and otherwise reads once, few, many or a size class.

V gene,J gene,D gene,clone size,CDR3 length,CDR3 DNA,CDR3 protein
TRBV10-2,TRBJ1-2,TRBD1,NA,11,TGCGCCAGCAGTGGGGGACAGGCATATACCTTC,CASSGGQAYTF
TRBV7-3,TRBJ2-1,TRBD2,NA,16,TGTGCCAGCAGCTTAGTCGGGAGGACCACCTACAATGAGCAGTTCTTC,CASSLVGRTTYNEQFF
TRBV27,TRBJ2-2,NA,NA,14,TGTGCCAGCAGTTTAAGGTCAGGGGCCGGGGAGCTGTTTTTT,CASSLRSGAGELFF
TRBV29-1,TRBJ2-3,NA,NA,13,TGCAGCTCACGGCAGGGAAGCACAGATACGCAGTATTTT,CSSRQGSTDTQYF
TRBV6-5,TRBJ2-3,TRBD2,NA,16,TGTGCCAGCAGTTACTCACTAGCGGGAGTTACAGATACGCAGTATTTT,CASSYSLAGVTDTQYF
TRBV27,TRBJ2-7,NA,once,13,TGTGCCACCCTCGACCCACCAGCGGGCGAGCAGTACTTC,CATLDPPAGEQYF
TRBV2,TRBJ2-2,TRBD1,NA,14,TGTGCCAGCCGGACAGGGGTTCCCACCGGGGAGCTGTTTTTT,CASRTGVPTGELFF
TRBV11-2,TRBJ2-1,NA,once,16,TGTGCCAGCAGCTTAGAGGTCAGAGGGGATTACAATGAGCAGTTCTTC,CASSLEVRGDYNEQFF
TRBV6-5,TRBJ2-2,NA,NA,14,TGTGCCAGCAGTTTGGGGTACCCCGGCGGGGAGCTGTTTTTT,CASSLGYPGGELFF
TRBV5-6,TRBJ1-6,NA,once,14,TGTGCCAGCAGCTTCGGGAGGGGAGTCTCACCCCTCCACTTT,CASSFGRGVSPLHF
TRBV5-1,TRBJ2-3,NA,NA,15,TGCGCCAGCAGCTTGTATGGGTCTAGCGCAGATACGCAGTATTTT,CASSLYGSSADTQYF
TRBV5-1,TRBJ2-3,NA,NA,16,TGCGCCAGCAGCCGTTCGGACTCCACATCCGGGGATACGCAGTATTTT,CASSRSDSTSGDTQYF
TRBV5-4,TRBJ2-3,NA,once,15,TGTGCCAGCAGTTTAAGGGACTCCTCGACAGATACGCAGTATTTT,CASSLRDSSTDTQYF
TRBV28,TRBJ1-3,TRBD1,once,14,TGTGCCAGTGGGGCAGGGGGCTCTGGAAACACCATATATTTT,CASGAGGSGNTIYF
TRBV19,TRBJ2-5,TRBD1,NA,15,TGTGCCAGTAGCCTGGGACAGGGAGGCCAAGAGACCCAGTACTTC,CASSLGQGGQETQYF
TRBV28,TRBJ2-3,NA,NA,12,TGTGCCAGCAGCCCCGCAGGAGATACGCAGTATTTT,CASSPAGDTQYF
TRBV5-1,TRBJ2-3,NA,NA,17,TGCGCCAGCAGCTTGGCCTTACTACCGTCCGCGGATGATACGCAGTATTTT,CASSLALLPSADDTQYF
TRBV19,TRBJ1-1,NA,NA,15,TGTGCCAGTAGTTCAAAGCGGGACGGAGGAATTGAGGCTTTCTTT,CASSSKRDGGIEAFF
TRBV19,TRBJ2-6,NA,NA,16,TGTGCCAGTAAGGGTCTCCGCCCCTCTGGGGCCAACGTCCTGACTTTC,CASKGLRPSGANVLTF
TRBV7-9,TRBJ2-3,TRBD2,NA,16,TGTGCCAGCAGCTTCCCGACTAGCGGTTCCACAGATACGCAGTATTTT,CASSFPTSGSTDTQYF
TRBV6-5,TRBJ2-7,TRBD2,NA,14,TGTGCCAGCAGTATGACTAGCGGGCCCTACGAGCAGTACTTC,CASSMTSGPYEQYF
TRBV7-9,TRBJ1-3,NA,NA,14,TGTGCCAGCAGCCCAGGTTCCCCTGGAAACACCATATATTTT,CASSPGSPGNTIYF
TRBV7-2,TRBJ2-1,NA,NA,16,TGTGCCAGCAGCTTAGGAGGGGGGGAGTGGTACAATGAGCAGTTCTTC,CASSLGGGEWYNEQFF